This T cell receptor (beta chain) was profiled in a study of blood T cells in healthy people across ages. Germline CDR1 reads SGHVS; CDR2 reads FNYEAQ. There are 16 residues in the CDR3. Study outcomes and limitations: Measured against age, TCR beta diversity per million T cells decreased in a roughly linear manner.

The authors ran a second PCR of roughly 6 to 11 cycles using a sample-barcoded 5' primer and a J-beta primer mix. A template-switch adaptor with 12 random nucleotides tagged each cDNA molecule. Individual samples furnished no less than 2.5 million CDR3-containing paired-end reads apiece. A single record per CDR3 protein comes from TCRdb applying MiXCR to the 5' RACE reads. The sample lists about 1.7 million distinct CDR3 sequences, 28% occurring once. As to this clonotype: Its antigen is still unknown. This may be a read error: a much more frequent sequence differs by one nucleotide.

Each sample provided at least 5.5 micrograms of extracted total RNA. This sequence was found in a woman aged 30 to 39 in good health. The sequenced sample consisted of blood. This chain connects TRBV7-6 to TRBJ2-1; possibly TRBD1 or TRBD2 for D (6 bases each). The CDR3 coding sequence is TGTGCCAGCAGCTTAGGGGCAATCATCGGGGGCAATAAGCAGTTCTTC. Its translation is CASSLGAIIGGNKQFF. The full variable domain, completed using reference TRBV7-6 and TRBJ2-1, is GAGVSQSPRYKVTKRGQDVALRCDPISGHVSLYWYRQALGQGPEFLTYFNYEAQQDKSGLPNDRFSAERPEGSISTLTIQRTEQRDSAMYRCASSLGAIIGGNKQFFGPGTRLTVL.